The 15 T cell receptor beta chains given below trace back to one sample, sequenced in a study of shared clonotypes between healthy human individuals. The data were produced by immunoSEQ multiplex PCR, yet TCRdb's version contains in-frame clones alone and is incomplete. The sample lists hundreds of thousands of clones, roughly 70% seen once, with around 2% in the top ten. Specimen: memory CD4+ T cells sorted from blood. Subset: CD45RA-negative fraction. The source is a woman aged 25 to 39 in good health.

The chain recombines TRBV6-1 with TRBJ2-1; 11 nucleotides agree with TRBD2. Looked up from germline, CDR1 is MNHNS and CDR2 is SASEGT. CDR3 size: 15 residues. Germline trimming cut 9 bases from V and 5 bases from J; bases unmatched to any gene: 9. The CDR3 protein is CASGILAGADNEQFF. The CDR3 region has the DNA TGTGCCAGTGGGATACTAGCGGGAGCGGACAATGAGCAGTTCTTC.

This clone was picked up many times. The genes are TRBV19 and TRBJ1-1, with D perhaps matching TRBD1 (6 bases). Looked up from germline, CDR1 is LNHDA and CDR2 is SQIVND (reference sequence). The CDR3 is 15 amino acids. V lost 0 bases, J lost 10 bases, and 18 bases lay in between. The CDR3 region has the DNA TGTGCCAGTAGTATAGAGAGGACAGCATCCTTTGGAGCTTTCTTT. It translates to CASSIERTASFGAFF.

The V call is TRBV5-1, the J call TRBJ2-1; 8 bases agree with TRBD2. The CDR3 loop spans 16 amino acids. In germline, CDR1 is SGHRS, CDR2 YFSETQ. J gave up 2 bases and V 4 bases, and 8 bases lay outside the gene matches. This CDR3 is CASSTLTSGPYNEQFF. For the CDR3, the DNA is TGCGCCAGCAGCACCCTAACTAGCGGCCCCTACAATGAGCAGTTCTTC. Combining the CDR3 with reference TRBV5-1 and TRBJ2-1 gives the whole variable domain KAGVTQTPRYLIKTRGQQVTLSCSPISGHRSVSWYQQTPGQGLQFLFEYFSETQRNKGNFPGRFSGRQFSNSRSEMNVSTLELGDSALYLCASSTLTSGPYNEQFFGPGTRLTVL.

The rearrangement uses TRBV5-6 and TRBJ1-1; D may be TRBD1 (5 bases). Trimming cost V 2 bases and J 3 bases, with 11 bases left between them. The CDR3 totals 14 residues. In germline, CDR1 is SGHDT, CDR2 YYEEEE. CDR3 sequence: CASSLWGGDTEAFF. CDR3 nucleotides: TGTGCCAGCAGCTTATGGGGAGGGGACACTGAAGCTTTCTTT.

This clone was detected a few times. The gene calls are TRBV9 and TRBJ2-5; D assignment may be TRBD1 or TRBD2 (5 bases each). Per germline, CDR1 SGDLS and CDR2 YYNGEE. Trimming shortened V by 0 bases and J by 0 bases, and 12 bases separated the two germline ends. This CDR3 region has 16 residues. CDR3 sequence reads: CASSVAYGTYQETQYF. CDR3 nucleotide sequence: TGTGCCAGCAGCGTAGCATACGGGACCTACCAAGAGACCCAGTACTTC.

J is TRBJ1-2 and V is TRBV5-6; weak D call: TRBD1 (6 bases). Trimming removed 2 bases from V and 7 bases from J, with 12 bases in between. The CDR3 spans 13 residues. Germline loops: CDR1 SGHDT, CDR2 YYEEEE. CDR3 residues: CASSFQGQGGYTF. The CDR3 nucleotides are TGTGCCAGCAGCTTCCAGGGGCAGGGTGGCTACACCTTC.

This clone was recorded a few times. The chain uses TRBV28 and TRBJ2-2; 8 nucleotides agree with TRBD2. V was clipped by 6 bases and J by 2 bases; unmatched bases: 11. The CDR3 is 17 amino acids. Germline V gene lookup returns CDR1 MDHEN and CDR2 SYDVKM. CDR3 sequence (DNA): TGTGCCAGCAGCCCTCCGATAGCGGGACCAAACACCGGGGAGCTGTTTTTT. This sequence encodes CASSPPIAGPNTGELFF.

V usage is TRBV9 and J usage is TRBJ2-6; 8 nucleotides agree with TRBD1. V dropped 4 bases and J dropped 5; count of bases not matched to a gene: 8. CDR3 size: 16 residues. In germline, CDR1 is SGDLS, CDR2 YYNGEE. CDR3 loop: CASSPGQGTRANVLTF. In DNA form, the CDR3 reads TGTGCCAGCAGCCCTGGACAGGGAACTAGGGCCAACGTCCTGACTTTC.

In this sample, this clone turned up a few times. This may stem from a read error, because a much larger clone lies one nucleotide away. The CDR3 here is CASSSGTEGEKLFF. The DNA of the CDR3 is TGCGCCAGCAGCTCCGGGACAGAGGGTGAAAAACTGTTTTTT. This sequence joins TRBV5-1 and TRBJ1-4; 7 bases are shared with TRBD1. The germline V gene has CDR1 SGHRS and CDR2 YFSETQ. The CDR3 runs 14 residues. V shed 3 bases and J 7 bases; nucleotides not matched to a gene: 6.

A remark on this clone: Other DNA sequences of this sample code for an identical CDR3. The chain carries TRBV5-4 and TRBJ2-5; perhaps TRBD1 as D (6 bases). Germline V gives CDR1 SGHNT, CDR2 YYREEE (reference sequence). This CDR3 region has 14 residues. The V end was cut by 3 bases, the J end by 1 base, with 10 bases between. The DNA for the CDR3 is TGTGCCAGCAGCTCAGGACAGTCCCAAGAGACCCAGTACTTC. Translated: CASSSGQSQETQYF. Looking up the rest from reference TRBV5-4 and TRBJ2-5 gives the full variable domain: ETGVTQSPTHLIKTRGQQVTLRCSSQSGHNTVSWYQQALGQGPQFIFQYYREEENGRGNFPPRFSGLQFPNYSSELNVNALELDDSALYLCASSSGQSQETQYFGPGTRLLVL.

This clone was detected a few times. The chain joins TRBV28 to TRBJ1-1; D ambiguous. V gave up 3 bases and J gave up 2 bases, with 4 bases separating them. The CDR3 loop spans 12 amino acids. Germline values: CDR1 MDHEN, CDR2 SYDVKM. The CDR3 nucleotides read TGTGCCAGCAGTTTCCTAAACACTGAAGCTTTCTTT. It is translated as CASSFLNTEAFF.

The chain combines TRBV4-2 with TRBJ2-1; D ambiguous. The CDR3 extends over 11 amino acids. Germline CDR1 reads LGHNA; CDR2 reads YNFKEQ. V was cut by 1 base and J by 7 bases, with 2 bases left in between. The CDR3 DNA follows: TGTGCCAGCAGCCAAGTAAATGAGCAGTTCTTC. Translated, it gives CASSQVNEQFF.

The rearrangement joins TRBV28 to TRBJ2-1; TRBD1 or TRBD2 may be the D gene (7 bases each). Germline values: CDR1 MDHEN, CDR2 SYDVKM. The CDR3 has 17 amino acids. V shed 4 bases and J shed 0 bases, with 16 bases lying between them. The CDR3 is CASSSRGGGRSYNEQFF. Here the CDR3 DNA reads TGTGCCAGCAGTTCCAGGGGGGGCGGGCGCTCCTACAATGAGCAGTTCTTC.

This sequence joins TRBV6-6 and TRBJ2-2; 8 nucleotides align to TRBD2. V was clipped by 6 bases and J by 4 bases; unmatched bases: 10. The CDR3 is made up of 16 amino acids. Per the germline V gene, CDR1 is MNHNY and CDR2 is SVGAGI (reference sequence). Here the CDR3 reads CASRFSGILGTGELFF. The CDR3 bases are TGTGCCAGCAGGTTTAGCGGGATCTTAGGCACCGGGGAGCTGTTTTTT.

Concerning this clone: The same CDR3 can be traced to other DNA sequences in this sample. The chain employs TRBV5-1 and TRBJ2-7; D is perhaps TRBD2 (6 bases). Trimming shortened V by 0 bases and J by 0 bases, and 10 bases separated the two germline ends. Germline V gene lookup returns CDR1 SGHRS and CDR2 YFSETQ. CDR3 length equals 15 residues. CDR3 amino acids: CASSLAAGSSYEQYF. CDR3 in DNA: TGCGCCAGCAGCTTGGCGGCGGGGTCCTCCTACGAGCAGTACTTC.